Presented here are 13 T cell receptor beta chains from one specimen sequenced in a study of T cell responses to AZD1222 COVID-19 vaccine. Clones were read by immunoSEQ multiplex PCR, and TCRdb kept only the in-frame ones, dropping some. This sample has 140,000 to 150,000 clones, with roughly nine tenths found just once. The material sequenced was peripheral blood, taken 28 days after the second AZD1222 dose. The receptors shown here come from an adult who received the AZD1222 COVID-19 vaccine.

CDR3 region: CASSIKQGTYEQYF. CDR3 bases: TGTGCCAGTAGTATCAAACAGGGGACTTACGAGCAGTACTTC. The rearrangement joins TRBV19 to TRBJ2-7; possible D gene TRBD1, 7 bases. V was trimmed by 3 bases and J by 4 bases, leaving 13 bases between them. The CDR3 totals 14 residues. From germline, CDR1 is LNHDA and CDR2 SQIVND (reference sequence).

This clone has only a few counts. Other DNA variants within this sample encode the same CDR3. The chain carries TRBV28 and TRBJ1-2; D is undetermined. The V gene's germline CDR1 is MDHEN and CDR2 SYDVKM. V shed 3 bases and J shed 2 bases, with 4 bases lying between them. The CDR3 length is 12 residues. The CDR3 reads CASSFLNYGYTF. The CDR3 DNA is TGTGCCAGCAGTTTCTTGAACTATGGCTACACCTTC.

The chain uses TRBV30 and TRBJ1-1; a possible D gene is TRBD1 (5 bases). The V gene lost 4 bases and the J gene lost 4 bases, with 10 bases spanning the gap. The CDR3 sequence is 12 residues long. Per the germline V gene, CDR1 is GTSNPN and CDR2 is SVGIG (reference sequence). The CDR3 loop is CAWTDSLTEAFF. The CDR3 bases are TGTGCCTGGACAGACAGCCTCACTGAAGCTTTCTTT.

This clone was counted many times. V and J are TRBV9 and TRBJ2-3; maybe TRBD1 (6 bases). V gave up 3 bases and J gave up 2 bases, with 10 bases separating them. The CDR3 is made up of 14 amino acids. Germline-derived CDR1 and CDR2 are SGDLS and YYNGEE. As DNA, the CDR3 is TGTGCCAGCAGCGCGGGACAAGTCACAGATACGCAGTATTTT. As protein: CASSAGQVTDTQYF.

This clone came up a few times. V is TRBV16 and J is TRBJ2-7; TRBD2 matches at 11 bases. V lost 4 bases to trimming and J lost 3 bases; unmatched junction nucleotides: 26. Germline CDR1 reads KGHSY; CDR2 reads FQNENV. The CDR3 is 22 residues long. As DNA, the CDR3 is TGTGCCAGCAGCCTAAACGGCCTTCCCTCGACTAGCGGGAAGACGGGGGACTACGAGCAGTACTTC. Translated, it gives CASSLNGLPSTSGKTGDYEQYF.

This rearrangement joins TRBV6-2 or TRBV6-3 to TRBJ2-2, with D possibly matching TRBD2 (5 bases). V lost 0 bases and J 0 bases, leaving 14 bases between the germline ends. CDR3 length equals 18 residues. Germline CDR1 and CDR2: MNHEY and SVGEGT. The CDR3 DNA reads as TGTGCCAGCAGTTACTCGTCTACGGGGAATTCGAACACCGGGGAGCTGTTTTTT. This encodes CASSYSSTGNSNTGELFF.

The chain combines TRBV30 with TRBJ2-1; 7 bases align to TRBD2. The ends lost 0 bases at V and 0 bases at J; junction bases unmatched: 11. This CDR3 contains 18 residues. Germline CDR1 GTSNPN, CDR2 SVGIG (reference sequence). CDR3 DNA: TGTGCCTGGAGTGTCGGGGGGATTCCGCCGTTCTCCTACAATGAGCAGTTCTTC. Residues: CAWSVGGIPPFSYNEQFF.

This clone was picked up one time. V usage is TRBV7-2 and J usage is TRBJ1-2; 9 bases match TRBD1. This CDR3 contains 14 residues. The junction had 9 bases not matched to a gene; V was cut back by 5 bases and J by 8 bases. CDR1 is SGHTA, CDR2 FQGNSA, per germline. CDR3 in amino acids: CASSPGQGKYGYTF. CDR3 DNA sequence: TGTGCCAGCAGCCCGGGACAGGGTAAATACGGCTACACCTTC.

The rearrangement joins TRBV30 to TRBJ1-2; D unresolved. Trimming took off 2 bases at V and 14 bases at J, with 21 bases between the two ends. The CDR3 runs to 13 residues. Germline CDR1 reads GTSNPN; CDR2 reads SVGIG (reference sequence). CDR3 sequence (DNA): TGTGCCTGGAGTTCAACCATCGGGATCCTGGGAACCTTC. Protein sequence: CAWSSTIGILGTF.

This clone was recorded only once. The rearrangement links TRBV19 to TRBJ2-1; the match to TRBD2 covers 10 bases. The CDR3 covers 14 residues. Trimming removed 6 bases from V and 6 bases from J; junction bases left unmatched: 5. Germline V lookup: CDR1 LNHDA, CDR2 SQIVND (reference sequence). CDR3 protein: CASRLAGEANEQFF. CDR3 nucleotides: TGTGCCAGTAGGCTAGCGGGGGAGGCCAATGAGCAGTTCTTC.

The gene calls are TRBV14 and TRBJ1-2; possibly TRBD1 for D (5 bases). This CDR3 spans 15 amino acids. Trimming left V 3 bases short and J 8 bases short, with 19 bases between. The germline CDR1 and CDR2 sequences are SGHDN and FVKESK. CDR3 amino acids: CASSQFQGSGEGYTF. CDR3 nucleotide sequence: TGTGCCAGCAGCCAGTTCCAGGGTTCCGGGGAGGGCTACACCTTC.

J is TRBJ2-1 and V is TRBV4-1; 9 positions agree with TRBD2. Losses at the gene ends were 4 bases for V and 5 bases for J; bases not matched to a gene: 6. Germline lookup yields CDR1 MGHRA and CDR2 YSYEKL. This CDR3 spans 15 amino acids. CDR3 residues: CASSPPASGDNEQFF. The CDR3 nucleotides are TGCGCCAGCAGCCCCCCTGCTAGCGGGGACAATGAGCAGTTCTTC.

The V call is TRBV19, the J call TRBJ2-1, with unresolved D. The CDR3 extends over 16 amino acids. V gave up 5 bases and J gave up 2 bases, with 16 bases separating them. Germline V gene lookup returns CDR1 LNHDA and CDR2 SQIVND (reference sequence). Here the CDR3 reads CASSLSGGITYNEQFF. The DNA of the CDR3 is TGTGCCAGTAGTCTCTCTGGCGGTATTACCTACAATGAGCAGTTCTTC.